Detailed here is one T cell receptor beta chain. Diagnosis used clinical symptoms, serum thyroxine, TRAb, thyroid ultrasound and orbital computed tomography. This entry belongs to a study of Graves' ophthalmopathy and Graves' hyperthyroidism. Germline-derived CDR1 and CDR2 are SNHLY and FYNNEI. This CDR3 region has 15 residues. The ends were cut back, 5 bases at V and 2 bases at J, with 15 bases in the middle. As the template, RNA transcripts were used to amplify TCR beta CDR3 regions. Second-round multiplex PCR followed a first-round RT-PCR using HTBI primers. TCRdb re-derived calls from the multiplex PCR reads in MiXCR, one entry per CDR3 protein. This table has hundreds of thousands of distinct CDR3 sequences, under 50% appearing once.

V and J are TRBV2 and TRBJ1-1; D perhaps matches TRBD1 (6 bases). The receptor comes from an adult man with Graves' ophthalmopathy. The sample taken for sequencing was peripheral blood. The CDR3 region is CASSTGFSGNTEAFF. CDR3 nucleotides: TGTGCCAGCAGTACAGGGTTCTCTGGAAACACTGAAGCTTTCTTT.